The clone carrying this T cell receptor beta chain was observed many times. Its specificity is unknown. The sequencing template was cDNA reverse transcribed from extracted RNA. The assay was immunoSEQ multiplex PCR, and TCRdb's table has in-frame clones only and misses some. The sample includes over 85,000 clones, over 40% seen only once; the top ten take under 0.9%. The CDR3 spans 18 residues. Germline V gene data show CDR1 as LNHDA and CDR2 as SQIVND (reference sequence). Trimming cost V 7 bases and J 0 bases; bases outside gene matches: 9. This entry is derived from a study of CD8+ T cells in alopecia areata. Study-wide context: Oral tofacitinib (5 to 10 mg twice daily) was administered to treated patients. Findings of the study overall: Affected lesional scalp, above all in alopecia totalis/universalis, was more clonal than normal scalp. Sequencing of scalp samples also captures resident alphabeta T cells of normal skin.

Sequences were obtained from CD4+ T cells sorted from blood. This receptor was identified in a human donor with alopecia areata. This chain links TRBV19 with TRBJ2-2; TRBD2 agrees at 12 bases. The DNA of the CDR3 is TGTGCCAGTAACTCCGGGACTAGCGGGCATCCGAACACCGGGGAGCTGTTTTTT. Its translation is CASNSGTSGHPNTGELFF. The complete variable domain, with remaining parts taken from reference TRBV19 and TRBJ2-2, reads DGGITQSPKYLFRKEGQNVTLSCEQNLNHDAMYWYRQDPGQGLRLIYYSQIVNDFQKGDIAEGYSVSREKKESFPLTVTSAQKNPTAFYLCASNSGTSGHPNTGELFFGEGSRLTVL.